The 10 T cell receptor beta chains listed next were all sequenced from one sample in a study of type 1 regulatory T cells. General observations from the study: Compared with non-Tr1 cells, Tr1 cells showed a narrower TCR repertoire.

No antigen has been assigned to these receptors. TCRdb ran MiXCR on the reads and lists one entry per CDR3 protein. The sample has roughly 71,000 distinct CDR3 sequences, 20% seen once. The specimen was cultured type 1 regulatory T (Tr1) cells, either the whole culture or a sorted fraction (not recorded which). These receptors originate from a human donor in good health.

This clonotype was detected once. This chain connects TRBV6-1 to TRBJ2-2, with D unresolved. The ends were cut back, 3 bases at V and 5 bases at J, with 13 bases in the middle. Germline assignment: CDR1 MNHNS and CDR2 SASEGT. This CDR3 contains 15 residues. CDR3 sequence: CASSDNHRGTGELFF. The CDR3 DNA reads TGTGCCAGCAGTGATAACCATCGTGGAACCGGGGAGCTGTTTTTT.

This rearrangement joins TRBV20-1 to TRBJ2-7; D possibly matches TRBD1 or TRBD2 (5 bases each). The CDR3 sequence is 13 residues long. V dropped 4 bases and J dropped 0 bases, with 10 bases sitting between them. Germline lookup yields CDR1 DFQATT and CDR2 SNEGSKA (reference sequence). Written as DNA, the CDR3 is TGCAGTGCTAAATCCGGGGCCTCCTACGAGCAGTACTTC. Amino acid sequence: CSAKSGASYEQYF.

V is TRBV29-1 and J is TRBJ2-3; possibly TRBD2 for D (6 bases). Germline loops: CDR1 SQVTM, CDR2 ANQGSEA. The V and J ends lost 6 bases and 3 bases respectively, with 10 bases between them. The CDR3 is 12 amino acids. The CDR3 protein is CSVELATDTQYF. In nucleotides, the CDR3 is TGCAGCGTAGAGCTAGCGACAGATACGCAGTATTTT.

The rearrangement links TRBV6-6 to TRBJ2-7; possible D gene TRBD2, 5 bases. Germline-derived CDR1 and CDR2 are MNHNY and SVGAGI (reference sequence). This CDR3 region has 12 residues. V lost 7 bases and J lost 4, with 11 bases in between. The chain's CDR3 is CASKDSPYEQYF. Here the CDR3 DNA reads TGTGCCAGCAAGGACTCCCCATACGAGCAGTACTTC.

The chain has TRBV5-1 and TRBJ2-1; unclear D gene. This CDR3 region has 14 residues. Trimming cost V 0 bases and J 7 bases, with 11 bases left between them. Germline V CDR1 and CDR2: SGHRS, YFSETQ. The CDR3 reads CASSLGQLSNEQFF. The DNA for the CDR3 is TGCGCCAGCAGCTTGGGCCAGTTATCAAATGAGCAGTTCTTC. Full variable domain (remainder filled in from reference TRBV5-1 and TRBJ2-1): KAGVTQTPRYLIKTRGQQVTLSCSPISGHRSVSWYQQTPGQGLQFLFEYFSETQRNKGNFPGRFSGRQFSNSRSEMNVSTLELGDSALYLCASSLGQLSNEQFFGPGTRLTVL.

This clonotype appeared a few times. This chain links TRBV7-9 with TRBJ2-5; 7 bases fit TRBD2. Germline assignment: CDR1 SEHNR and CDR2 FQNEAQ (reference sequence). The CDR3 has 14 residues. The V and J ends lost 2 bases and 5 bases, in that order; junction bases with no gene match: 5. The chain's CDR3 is CASSLLVGRETQYF. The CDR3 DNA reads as TGTGCCAGCAGCTTATTAGTCGGGAGGGAGACCCAGTACTTC.

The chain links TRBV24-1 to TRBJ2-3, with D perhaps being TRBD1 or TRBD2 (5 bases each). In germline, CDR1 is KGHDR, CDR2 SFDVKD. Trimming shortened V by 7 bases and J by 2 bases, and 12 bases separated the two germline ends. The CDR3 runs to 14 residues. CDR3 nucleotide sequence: TGTGCCACCAGCTCCCCGGGGCCCACAGATACGCAGTATTTT. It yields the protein CATSSPGPTDTQYF.

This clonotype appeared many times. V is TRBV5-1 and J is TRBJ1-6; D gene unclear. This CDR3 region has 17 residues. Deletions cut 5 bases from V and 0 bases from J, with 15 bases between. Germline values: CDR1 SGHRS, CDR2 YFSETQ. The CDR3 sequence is CASRRTAESSYNSPLHF. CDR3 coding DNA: TGCGCCAGCAGACGGACGGCTGAGAGCTCCTATAATTCACCCCTCCACTTT.

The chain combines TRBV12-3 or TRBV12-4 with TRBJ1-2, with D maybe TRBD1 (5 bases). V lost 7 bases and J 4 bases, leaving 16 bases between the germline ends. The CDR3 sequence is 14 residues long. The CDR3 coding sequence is TGTGCCAGCACAAACCTGGGGGGGGTCTATGGCTACACCTTC. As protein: CASTNLGGVYGYTF.

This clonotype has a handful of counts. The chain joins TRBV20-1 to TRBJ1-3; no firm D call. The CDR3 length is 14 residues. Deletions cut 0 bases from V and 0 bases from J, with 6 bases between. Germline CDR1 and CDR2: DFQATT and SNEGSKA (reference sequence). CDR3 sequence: CSARDSPSGNTIYF. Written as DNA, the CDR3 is TGCAGTGCTAGAGATAGTCCCTCTGGAAACACCATATATTTT.